The subject of this entry is one T cell receptor beta chain. This entry comes from a study of graft-versus-host responses after intestinal transplantation. This CDR3 region has 15 residues. The J segment lost 5 bases and the V segment lost 5 bases, leaving 8 bases of the junction unmatched. Germline CDR1 is LNHDA and CDR2 is SQIVND (reference sequence). TCRdb's copy holds only in-frame clones and misses some; the assay was immunoSEQ multiplex PCR. The table shows 15,000 to 20,000 clones, with roughly 82% occurring only once. The clonotype was recovered from a human patient who received an intestinal transplant, so some T cells may come from the graft donor. Specimen: PBMCs, collected 14 days after transplant. The V and J genes are TRBV19 and TRBJ2-3; 9 bases align to TRBD1. For the CDR3, the DNA is TGTGCCAGTAGTCTCCCGACAGGGGGGAGAGATACGCAGTATTTT. Its protein is CASSLPTGGRDTQYF.